This T cell receptor (beta chain) came from a study of post-analysis software for immune sequencing data. Trimming cost V 4 bases and J 4 bases, with 9 bases left between them. The CDR3 has 13 amino acids. Germline V gene lookup returns CDR1 SGHRS and CDR2 YFSETQ. The TCR beta cDNA libraries carried unique molecular identifiers. MiXCR was run by TCRdb on the PCR reads, yielding one entry per CDR3 protein. The sample lists under 200,000 distinct CDR3 sequences, 36% occurring once. The gene calls are TRBV5-1 and TRBJ2-1; D is ambiguous. The material was blood, obtained after autologous hematopoietic stem cell transplantation. The sequence was obtained from a girl aged 5-17 years with multiple sclerosis. The CDR3 protein is CASSPDIYNEQFF. The DNA of the CDR3 is TGCGCCAGCAGCCCTGATATATACAATGAGCAGTTCTTC. The full variable domain, its missing parts supplied by reference TRBV5-1 and TRBJ2-1, is KAGVTQTPRYLIKTRGQQVTLSCSPISGHRSVSWYQQTPGQGLQFLFEYFSETQRNKGNFPGRFSGRQFSNSRSEMNVSTLELGDSALYLCASSPDIYNEQFFGPGTRLTVL.